These T cell receptor beta chains were read from a single sample in a study of OX40 agonist ivuxolimab in advanced cancers. Sequenced by immunoSEQ multiplex PCR; TCRdb stores in-frame clones only, minus some. This sample has around 9,900 clones, with 70% found just once. The sequencing here drew on CD4+ or CD8+ T cells sorted from blood, taken in a trial of the OX40 agonist ivuxolimab. The origin of the receptors is an adult with an advanced solid tumor such as melanoma, head and neck, liver or kidney cancer. The CDR3 runs from the conserved cysteine through the conserved F or W. D genes are given only for firm matches. Not every row has a clone size; where given, it reads once, few, many or a size class.

d_call: .; v_call: TRBV5-6; clone_size: .; j_call: TRBJ1-2; cdr3_aa: CASSLELINYGYTF; cdr3_nt: TGTGCCAGCAGCTTGGAACTGATCAACTATGGCTACACCTTC
d_call: TRBD2; v_call: TRBV7-6; clone_size: .; j_call: TRBJ2-7; cdr3_aa: CASSSGSAGENYEQYF; cdr3_nt: TGTGCCAGCAGCTCCGGTTCAGCGGGAGAGAACTACGAGCAGTACTTC
d_call: .; v_call: TRBV5-6; clone_size: few; j_call: TRBJ2-5; cdr3_aa: CASSCPLACETQYF; cdr3_nt: TGTGCCAGCAGCTGCCCCCTAGCGTGTGAGACCCAGTACTTC
d_call: .; v_call: TRBV4-3; clone_size: few; j_call: TRBJ1-5; cdr3_aa: CASSQDWNQPQHF; cdr3_nt: TGCGCCAGCAGCCAAGATTGGAATCAGCCCCAGCATTTT
d_call: TRBD1; v_call: TRBV7-9; clone_size: .; j_call: TRBJ1-2; cdr3_aa: CASSLGGRGQNYTF; cdr3_nt: TGTGCCAGCAGCTTAGGTGGCAGGGGGCAAAACTACACCTTC
d_call: .; v_call: TRBV7-2; clone_size: .; j_call: TRBJ2-1; cdr3_aa: CASSYGPEQFF; cdr3_nt: TGTGCCAGCAGCTACGGACCCGAGCAGTTCTTC
d_call: .; v_call: TRBV10-2; clone_size: medium-sized; j_call: TRBJ1-1; cdr3_aa: CASSEGYTEAFF; cdr3_nt: TGCGCCAGCAGTGAGGGTTACACTGAAGCTTTCTTT
d_call: .; v_call: TRBV18; clone_size: once; j_call: TRBJ2-7; cdr3_aa: CASSSASEQYF; cdr3_nt: TGTGCCAGCTCCTCCGCCTCTGAGCAGTACTTC
d_call: .; v_call: TRBV6-6; clone_size: .; j_call: TRBJ2-5; cdr3_aa: CASSYSTETQYF; cdr3_nt: TGTGCCAGCAGTTACTCGACAGAGACCCAGTACTTC
d_call: .; v_call: TRBV4-3; clone_size: large; j_call: TRBJ1-3; cdr3_aa: CASSQTRDGNTIYF; cdr3_nt: TGCGCCAGCAGCCAAACCAGGGACGGAAACACCATATATTTT
d_call: .; v_call: TRBV7-9; clone_size: few; j_call: TRBJ2-6; cdr3_aa: CASSVAGNVLTF; cdr3_nt: TGTGCCAGCAGCGTAGCAGGCAACGTCCTGACTTTC
d_call: .; v_call: TRBV7-9; clone_size: .; j_call: TRBJ2-3; cdr3_aa: CASSHEGSRGTDTQYF; cdr3_nt: TGTGCCAGCAGCCATGAGGGGAGCAGGGGCACAGATACGCAGTATTTT
d_call: .; v_call: TRBV14; clone_size: .; j_call: TRBJ2-7; cdr3_aa: CASSPRDAGAYEQYF; cdr3_nt: TGTGCCAGCAGCCCCCGGGACGCCGGGGCGTACGAGCAGTACTTC
d_call: TRBD2; v_call: TRBV11-2; clone_size: .; j_call: TRBJ2-1; cdr3_aa: CASSLTSGYNEQFF; cdr3_nt: TGTGCCAGCAGCTTGACTAGCGGTTACAATGAGCAGTTCTTC
d_call: .; v_call: TRBV27; clone_size: many; j_call: TRBJ2-7; cdr3_aa: CASSPYAGTYEQYF; cdr3_nt: TGTGCCAGCAGTCCGTACGCAGGTACCTACGAGCAGTACTTC
d_call: .; v_call: TRBV7-9; clone_size: .; j_call: TRBJ2-5; cdr3_aa: CASSLVGQGLAGETQYF; cdr3_nt: TGTGCCAGCAGCTTAGTTGGGCAGGGCCTTGCGGGGGAGACCCAGTACTTC
d_call: TRBD2; v_call: TRBV5-1; clone_size: .; j_call: TRBJ2-1; cdr3_aa: CASSLRLAGGHEQFF; cdr3_nt: TGCGCCAGCAGCTTGAGACTAGCGGGAGGGCATGAGCAGTTCTTC
d_call: .; v_call: TRBV5-4; clone_size: .; j_call: TRBJ2-3; cdr3_aa: CASSLKGGTTDTQYF; cdr3_nt: TGTGCCAGCAGCTTGAAGGGGGGTACCACAGATACGCAGTATTTT
d_call: .; v_call: TRBV5-6; clone_size: .; j_call: TRBJ2-1; cdr3_aa: CASSFWTYNEQFF; cdr3_nt: TGTGCCAGCAGCTTTTGGACCTACAATGAGCAGTTCTTC
d_call: TRBD1; v_call: TRBV4-2; clone_size: .; j_call: TRBJ2-7; cdr3_aa: CASSQSAGTGTYEQYF; cdr3_nt: TGTGCCAGCAGCCAGTCTGCCGGGACAGGGACCTACGAGCAGTACTTC
d_call: TRBD2; v_call: TRBV9; clone_size: few; j_call: TRBJ2-7; cdr3_aa: CASSVSGTSDYEQYF; cdr3_nt: TGTGCCAGCAGCGTTTCCGGGACTAGCGACTACGAGCAGTACTTC
d_call: .; v_call: TRBV27; clone_size: .; j_call: TRBJ1-1; cdr3_aa: CASSPGGGTEAFF; cdr3_nt: TGTGCCAGCAGCCCCGGGGGGGGCACTGAAGCTTTCTTT
d_call: TRBD2; v_call: TRBV27; clone_size: medium-sized; j_call: TRBJ2-7; cdr3_aa: CASGVGTSGFYEQYF; cdr3_nt: TGTGCCAGCGGCGTCGGGACTAGTGGATTCTACGAGCAGTACTTC
d_call: .; v_call: TRBV10-2; clone_size: once; j_call: TRBJ2-5; cdr3_aa: CASSSEPSRGGEETQYF; cdr3_nt: TGCGCCAGCAGTTCGGAACCCAGTAGGGGCGGAGAGGAGACCCAGTACTTC